Given below is one T cell receptor (beta chain) in context. The data are from a study of CD8 T cells in Susac syndrome. Germline V lookup: CDR1 PRHDT, CDR2 FYEKMQ (reference sequence). V was clipped by 2 bases and J by 10 bases, with 15 bases between them. This CDR3 is 14 amino acids long. Negative isolation yielded CD4+ and CD8+ T cells, and FACS enriched TEMRA cells. RNA totalling about 0.45 to 1 ug underwent reverse transcription with random hexamers. One entry per CDR3 protein, called by TCRdb with MiXCR from the immunoSEQ multiplex PCR reads. Found here are about 22,000 distinct CDR3 sequences, roughly 93% of them singletons; the top ten hold less than 0.35%.

The clonotype was recovered from a human donor in good health. This chain links TRBV13 with TRBJ2-1; D ambiguous. The sequencing input was CD8+ T cells from PBMCs. The CDR3 region is CASSLLEMGKEQFF. The CDR3 bases are TGTGCCAGCAGCTTACTAGAGATGGGTAAAGAGCAGTTCTTC.